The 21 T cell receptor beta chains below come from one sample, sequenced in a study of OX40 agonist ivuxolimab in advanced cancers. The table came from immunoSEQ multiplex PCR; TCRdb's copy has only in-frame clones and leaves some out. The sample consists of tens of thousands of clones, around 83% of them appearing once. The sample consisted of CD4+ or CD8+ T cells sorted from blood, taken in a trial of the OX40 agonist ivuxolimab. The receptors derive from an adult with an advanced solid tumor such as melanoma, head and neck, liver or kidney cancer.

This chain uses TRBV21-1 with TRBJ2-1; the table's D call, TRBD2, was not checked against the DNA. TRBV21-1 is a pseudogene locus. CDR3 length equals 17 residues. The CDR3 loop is CASSTFTGLEVYNEQFF. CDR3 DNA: TGTGCCAGCAGCACATTCACGGGACTAGAGGTTTACAATGAGCAGTTCTTC.

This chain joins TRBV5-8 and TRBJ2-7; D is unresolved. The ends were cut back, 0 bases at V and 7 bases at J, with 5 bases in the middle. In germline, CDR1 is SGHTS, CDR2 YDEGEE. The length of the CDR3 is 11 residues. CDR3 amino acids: CASSLEQEQYF. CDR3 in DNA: TGTGCCAGCAGCTTGGAACAGGAGCAGTACTTC.

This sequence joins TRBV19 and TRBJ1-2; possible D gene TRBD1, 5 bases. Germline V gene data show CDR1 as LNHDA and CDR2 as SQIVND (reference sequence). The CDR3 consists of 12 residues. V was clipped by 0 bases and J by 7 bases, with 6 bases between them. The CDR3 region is CASSIEGTGYTF. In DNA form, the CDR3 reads TGTGCCAGTAGTATAGAGGGGACTGGCTACACCTTC.

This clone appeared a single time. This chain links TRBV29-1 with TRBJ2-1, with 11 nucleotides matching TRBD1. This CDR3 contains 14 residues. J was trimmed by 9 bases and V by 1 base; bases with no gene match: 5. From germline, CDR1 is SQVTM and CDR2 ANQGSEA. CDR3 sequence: CSVEVRTGGGEQFF. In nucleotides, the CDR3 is TGCAGCGTTGAAGTCCGGACAGGGGGCGGTGAGCAGTTCTTC.

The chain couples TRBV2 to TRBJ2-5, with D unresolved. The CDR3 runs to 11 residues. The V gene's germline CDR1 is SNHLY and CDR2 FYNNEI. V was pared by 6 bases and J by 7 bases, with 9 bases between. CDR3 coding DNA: TGTGCCAGCAGCCCCTTGGGGACCCAGTACTTC. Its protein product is CASSPLGTQYF.

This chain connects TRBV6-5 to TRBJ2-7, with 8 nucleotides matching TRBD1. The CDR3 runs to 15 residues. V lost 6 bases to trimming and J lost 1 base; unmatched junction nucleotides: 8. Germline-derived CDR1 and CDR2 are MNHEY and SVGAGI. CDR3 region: CASSPGTGSSYEQYF. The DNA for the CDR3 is TGTGCCAGCAGCCCAGGGACAGGTTCTTCCTACGAGCAGTACTTC.

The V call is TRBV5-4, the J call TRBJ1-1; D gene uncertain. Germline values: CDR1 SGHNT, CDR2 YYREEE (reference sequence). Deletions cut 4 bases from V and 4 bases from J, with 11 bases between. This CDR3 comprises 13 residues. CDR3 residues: CASSRGLATEAFF. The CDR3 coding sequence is TGTGCCAGCAGCCGTGGACTGGCCACTGAAGCTTTCTTT.

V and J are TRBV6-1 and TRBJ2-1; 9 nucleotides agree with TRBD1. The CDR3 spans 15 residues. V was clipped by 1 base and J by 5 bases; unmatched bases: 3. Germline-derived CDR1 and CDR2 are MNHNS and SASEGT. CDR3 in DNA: TGTGCCAGCAGTGAAGGGACAGGGGAAGACAATGAGCAGTTCTTC. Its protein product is CASSEGTGEDNEQFF.

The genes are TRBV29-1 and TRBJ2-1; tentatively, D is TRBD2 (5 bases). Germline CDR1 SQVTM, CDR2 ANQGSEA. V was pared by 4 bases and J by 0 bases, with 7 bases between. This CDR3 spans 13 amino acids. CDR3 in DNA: TGCAGCGTTGTAGGGAGCTCCTACAATGAGCAGTTCTTC. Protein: CSVVGSSYNEQFF.

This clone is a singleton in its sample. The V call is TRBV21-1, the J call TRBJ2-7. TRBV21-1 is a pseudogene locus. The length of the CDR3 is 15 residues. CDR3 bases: TGTGCCAGCAGCCAAGATCACCGGGCCTTCGACGAGCAGTACTTC. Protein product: CASSQDHRAFDEQYF.

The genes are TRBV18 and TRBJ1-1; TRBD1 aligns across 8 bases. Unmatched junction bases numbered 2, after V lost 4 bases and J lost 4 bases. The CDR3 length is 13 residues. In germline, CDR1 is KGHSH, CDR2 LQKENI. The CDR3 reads CASSQDRATEAFF. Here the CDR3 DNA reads TGTGCCAGCTCACAGGACAGGGCCACTGAAGCTTTCTTT.

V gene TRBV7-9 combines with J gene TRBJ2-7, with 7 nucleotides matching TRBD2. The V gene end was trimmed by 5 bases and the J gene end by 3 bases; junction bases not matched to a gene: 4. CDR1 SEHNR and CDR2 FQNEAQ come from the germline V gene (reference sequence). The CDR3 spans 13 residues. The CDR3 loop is CASSPGLGYEQYF. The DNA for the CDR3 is TGTGCCAGCAGCCCCGGACTAGGCTACGAGCAGTACTTC.

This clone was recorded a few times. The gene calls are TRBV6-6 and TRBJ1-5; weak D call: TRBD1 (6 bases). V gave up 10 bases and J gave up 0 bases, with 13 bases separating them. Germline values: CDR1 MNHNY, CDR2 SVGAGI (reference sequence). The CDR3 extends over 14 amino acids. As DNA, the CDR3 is TGTGCCATCGAGGACAGCCATAGCAATCAGCCCCAGCATTTT. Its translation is CAIEDSHSNQPQHF.

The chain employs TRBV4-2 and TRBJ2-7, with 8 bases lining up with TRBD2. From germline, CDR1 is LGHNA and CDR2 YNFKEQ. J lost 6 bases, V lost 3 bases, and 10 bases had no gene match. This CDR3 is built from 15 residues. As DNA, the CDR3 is TGTGCCAGCAGCCAGGCGGGGGCGGGAGGAAGCGAGCAGTACTTC. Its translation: CASSQAGAGGSEQYF.

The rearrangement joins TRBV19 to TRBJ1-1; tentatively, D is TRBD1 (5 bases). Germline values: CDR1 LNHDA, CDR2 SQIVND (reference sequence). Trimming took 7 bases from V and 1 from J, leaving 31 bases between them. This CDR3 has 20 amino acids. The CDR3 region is CASTQPGPPYRNGGNTEAFF. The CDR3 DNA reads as TGTGCCAGTACCCAACCGGGACCACCCTATCGTAACGGGGGGAACACTGAAGCTTTCTTT.

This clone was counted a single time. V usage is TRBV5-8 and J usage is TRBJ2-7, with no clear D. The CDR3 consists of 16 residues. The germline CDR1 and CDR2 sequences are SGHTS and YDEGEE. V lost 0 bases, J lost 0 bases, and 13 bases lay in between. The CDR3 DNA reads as TGTGCCAGCAGCTTGGGTGTCGACACCGACTCCTACGAGCAGTACTTC. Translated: CASSLGVDTDSYEQYF.

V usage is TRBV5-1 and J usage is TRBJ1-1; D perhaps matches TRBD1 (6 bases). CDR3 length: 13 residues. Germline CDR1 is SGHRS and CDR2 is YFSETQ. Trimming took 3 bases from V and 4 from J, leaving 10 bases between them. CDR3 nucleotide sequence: TGCGCCAGCAGCTCGGGGGCGCGCACTGAAGCTTTCTTT. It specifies CASSSGARTEAFF.

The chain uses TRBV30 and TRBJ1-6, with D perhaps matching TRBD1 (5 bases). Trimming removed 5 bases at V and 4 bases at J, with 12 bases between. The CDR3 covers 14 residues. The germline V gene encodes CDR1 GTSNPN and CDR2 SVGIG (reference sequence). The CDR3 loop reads CAWSQDLYNSPLHF. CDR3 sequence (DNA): TGTGCCTGGTCACAGGACCTATATAATTCACCCCTCCACTTT.

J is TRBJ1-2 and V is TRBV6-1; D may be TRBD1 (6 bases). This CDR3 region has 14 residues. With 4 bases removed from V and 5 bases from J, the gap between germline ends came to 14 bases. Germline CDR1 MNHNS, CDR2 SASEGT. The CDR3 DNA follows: TGTGCCAGCAGTGTGGACAGCCAAGTTTATGGCTACACCTTC. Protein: CASSVDSQVYGYTF.

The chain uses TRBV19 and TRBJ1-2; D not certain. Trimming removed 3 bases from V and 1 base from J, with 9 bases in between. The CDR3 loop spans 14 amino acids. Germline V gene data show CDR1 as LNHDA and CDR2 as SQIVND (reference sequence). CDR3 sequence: CASSIGGDNYGYTF. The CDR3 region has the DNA TGTGCCAGTAGTATCGGAGGAGATAACTATGGCTACACCTTC.

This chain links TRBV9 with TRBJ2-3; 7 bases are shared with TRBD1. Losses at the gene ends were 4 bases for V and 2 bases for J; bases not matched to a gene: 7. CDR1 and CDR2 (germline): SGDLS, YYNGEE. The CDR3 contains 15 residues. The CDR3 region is CASSPGQTYTDTQYF. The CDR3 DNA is TGTGCCAGCAGCCCGGGACAGACCTACACAGATACGCAGTATTTT.